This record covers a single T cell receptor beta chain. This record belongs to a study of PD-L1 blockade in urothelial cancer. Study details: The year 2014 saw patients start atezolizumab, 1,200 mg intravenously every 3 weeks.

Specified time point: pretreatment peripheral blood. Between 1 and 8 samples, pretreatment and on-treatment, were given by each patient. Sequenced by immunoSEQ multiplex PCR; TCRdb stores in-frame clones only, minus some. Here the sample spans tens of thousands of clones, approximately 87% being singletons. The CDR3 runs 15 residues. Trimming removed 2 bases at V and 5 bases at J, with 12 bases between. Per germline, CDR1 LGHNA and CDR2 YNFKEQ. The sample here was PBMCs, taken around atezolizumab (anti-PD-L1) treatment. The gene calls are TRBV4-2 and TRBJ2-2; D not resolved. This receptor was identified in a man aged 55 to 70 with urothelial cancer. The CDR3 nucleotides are TGTGCCAGCAGCCAACGCGGAGAAACAACCGGGGAGCTGTTTTTT. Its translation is CASSQRGETTGELFF.